This T cell receptor (beta chain) was documented in a study of T cells in localized non-small cell lung cancer. Study-level results: Adjacent uninvolved lung tissue had the highest T cell clonality, exceeding tumor. A raised T cell density in blood coincided with lengthier overall survival. Owing to sequencing of a solitary tumor region, heterogeneity cannot be discounted.

As regards this clone: Its specificity is not known.

V was clipped by 6 bases and J by 7 bases; unmatched bases: 7. CDR1 is SNHLY, CDR2 FYNNEI, per germline. The CDR3 is 15 residues long. Some clones are missing from TCRdb's copy, which holds only in-frame ones; the method was immunoSEQ multiplex PCR. Here the sample spans around 2,000 clones, 20% being singletons. This sequence was found in a male donor at least 60 years old with stage I lung adenocarcinoma. The chain is built from TRBV2 and TRBJ2-1, with 12 bases aligning to TRBD2. The source was lung tumor tissue, collected before any cancer treatment. The CDR3 sequence: CASRSSGGAWNEQFF. The CDR3 coding sequence is TGTGCCAGCAGATCTAGCGGGGGGGCGTGGAATGAGCAGTTCTTC.